Presented here are 25 T cell receptor beta chains from one specimen sequenced in a study of cytomegalovirus exposure and HLA in healthy donors listed by TCRdb under 2017. Libraries were prepared through the immunoSEQ multiplex PCR assay. A mixture of 60 forward primers for TCR Vbeta segments and 13 reverse primers for TCR Jbeta segments was used in the multiplex PCR. TCRdb carries this immuneACCESS record with in-frame sequences only. Its versions omit some clonotypes, under half of them owing to an unresolved V gene in the studies checked, with the rest unexplained. This sample is represented by approximately 100,000 clones; roughly 75% of them were singletons. The ten largest clonotypes hold roughly 2.5% of the sample. Source material: PBMCs. Receptors originate from a man aged 35 to 55 in good health and CMV-seronegative.

This clone came up a few times. V is TRBV6-6 and J is TRBJ1-2; possible D gene TRBD1, 6 bases. The V gene's germline CDR1 is MNHNY and CDR2 SVGAGI (reference sequence). The CDR3 is made up of 12 amino acids. V was shortened by 7 bases and J by 5 bases, with 11 bases between the two germline ends. CDR3 residues: CASTNQGYGYTF. DNA of the CDR3: TGTGCCAGCACCAACCAGGGGTATGGCTACACCTTC.

CDR3 sequence reads: CSELAGTTDTQYF. CDR3 bases: TGCAGCGAACTAGCGGGGACCACAGATACGCAGTATTTT. The rearrangement uses TRBV29-1 and TRBJ2-3, with 10 bases that match TRBD2. The V and J ends lost 7 bases and 2 bases, in that order; junction bases with no gene match: 3. Looked up from germline, CDR1 is SQVTM and CDR2 is ANQGSEA. The CDR3 length is 13 residues.

The rearrangement uses TRBV7-5 and TRBJ1-4; the D call in the table, TRBD1, was not verified against the DNA. TRBV7-5 is reported as a pseudogene. The CDR3 is 16 amino acids. This CDR3 reads CVRSFRQGTANEKLFF. The CDR3 DNA reads as TGTGTCAGAAGCTTCAGACAGGGTACGGCTAATGAAAAACTGTTTTTT.

This chain uses TRBV5-1 with TRBJ1-1; D gene ambiguous. Per germline, CDR1 SGHRS and CDR2 YFSETQ. Trimming took 0 bases from V and 0 from J, leaving 9 bases between them. This CDR3 has 15 amino acids. CDR3 protein: CASSLAVSVNTEAFF. DNA for the CDR3: TGCGCCAGCAGCTTGGCAGTCTCTGTGAACACTGAAGCTTTCTTT. Full variable domain (remainder filled in from reference TRBV5-1 and TRBJ1-1): KAGVTQTPRYLIKTRGQQVTLSCSPISGHRSVSWYQQTPGQGLQFLFEYFSETQRNKGNFPGRFSGRQFSNSRSEMNVSTLELGDSALYLCASSLAVSVNTEAFFGQGTRLTVV.

This clone occurred a few times. The chain combines TRBV6-1 with TRBJ1-3; D not certain. Trimming took off 8 bases at V and 4 bases at J, with 12 bases between the two ends. Germline CDR1 reads MNHNS; CDR2 reads SASEGT. This CDR3 region has 13 residues. The CDR3 DNA reads as TGTGCCAGCTGGAGAGGGTACGGAAACACCATATATTTT. Translating gives CASWRGYGNTIYF.

This rearrangement joins TRBV9 to TRBJ1-2, with D maybe TRBD1 (6 bases). The CDR3 sequence is 12 residues long. V shed 3 bases and J shed 4 bases, with 7 bases lying between them. Per the germline V gene, CDR1 is SGDLS and CDR2 is YYNGEE. The CDR3 DNA reads TGTGCCAGCAGCGAACAGGGCTATGGCTACACCTTC. Protein sequence: CASSEQGYGYTF.

V usage is TRBV19 and J usage is TRBJ1-2, with D perhaps matching TRBD1 (6 bases). The germline V and J ends were trimmed by 5 bases and 4 bases, with 8 bases remaining between them. This CDR3 has 12 residues. Germline V gives CDR1 LNHDA, CDR2 SQIVND (reference sequence). CDR3 nucleotide sequence: TGTGCCAGTAGTGGACAGTCCTATGGCTACACCTTC. Encoded protein: CASSGQSYGYTF.

This clone showed up just once. The chain carries TRBV11-3 and TRBJ2-5; possible D gene TRBD1, 5 bases. Trimming took 0 bases from V and 9 from J, leaving 14 bases between them. Germline V CDR1 and CDR2: SGHNT, YENEEA. The length of the CDR3 is 14 residues. CDR3 nucleotide sequence: TGTGCCAGCAGCTTAGATCAGACAGCCCCTGCCCAGTACTTC. Protein: CASSLDQTAPAQYF.

The chain employs TRBV19 and TRBJ1-1, with D possibly TRBD1 on 5 matching bases. V was shortened by 6 bases and J by 1 base, with 12 bases between the two germline ends. CDR3 length: 14 residues. Germline CDR1 reads LNHDA; CDR2 reads SQIVND (reference sequence). CDR3 in DNA: TGTGCCAGTAGATTGGACATTAGGAACACTGAAGCTTTCTTT. Protein product: CASRLDIRNTEAFF.

V usage is TRBV14 and J usage is TRBJ2-7, with 7 positions matching TRBD1. This CDR3 has 13 amino acids. Germline V CDR1 and CDR2: SGHDN, FVKESK. With 4 bases clipped from V and 3 bases from J, the junction kept 3 bases outside the gene matches. In DNA form, the CDR3 reads TGTGCCAGCAGCCGACAGGGCATCTACGAGCAGTACTTC. Translated, it gives CASSRQGIYEQYF.

The chain carries TRBV5-1 and TRBJ2-4, with 8 bases aligning to TRBD2. Trimming at V came to 1 base and at J to 8 bases, leaving 8 bases not matched to a gene. Germline CDR1 and CDR2: SGHRS and YFSETQ. The CDR3 has 15 amino acids. CDR3 loop: CASSLNGGGSYIQYF. In nucleotides, the CDR3 is TGCGCCAGCAGCTTGAACGGCGGGGGGTCGTACATTCAGTACTTC.

This clone occurred once. This chain links TRBV5-5 with TRBJ2-2; D perhaps matches TRBD1 (6 bases). Germline CDR1 and CDR2: SGHKS and YYEKEE (reference sequence). The CDR3 runs to 15 residues. Trimming took off 1 base at V and 9 bases at J, with 16 bases between the two ends. Written as DNA, the CDR3 is TGTGCCAGCAGCTTGCGGACAGTGGACTTTCGGGAGCTGTTTTTT. This codes for CASSLRTVDFRELFF.

This clone occurred once. The chain joins TRBV9 to TRBJ2-1; no reliable D call. Trimming took off 0 bases at V and 9 bases at J, with 10 bases between the two ends. This CDR3 has 13 residues. The V gene's germline CDR1 is SGDLS and CDR2 YYNGEE. CDR3 nucleotides: TGTGCCAGCAGCGTAGGCGTATCCGGTGAGCAGTTCTTC. Translating gives CASSVGVSGEQFF.

This clone was found once. The V and J genes are TRBV10-3 and TRBJ2-7, with a weak D call TRBD1 (5 bases). Germline assignment: CDR1 ENHRY and CDR2 SYGVKD. Trimming shortened V by 2 bases and J by 9 bases, and 8 bases separated the two germline ends. The CDR3 runs to 11 residues. The DNA of the CDR3 is TGTGCCATCAGTGAGCAGGGCGGGCAGTACTTC. It translates to CAISEQGGQYF.

The chain has TRBV5-1 and TRBJ2-5, with 9 positions matching TRBD1. Germline V gene data show CDR1 as SGHRS and CDR2 as YFSETQ. There are 15 residues in the CDR3. Germline trimming cut 3 bases from V and 4 bases from J; bases unmatched to any gene: 7. CDR3 loop: CASSSGTGKGETQYF. The CDR3 nucleotides are TGCGCCAGCAGCTCCGGGACAGGGAAAGGAGAGACCCAGTACTTC.

The chain combines TRBV6-1 with TRBJ2-7, with D possibly being TRBD1 (5 bases). The ends were cut back, 3 bases at V and 7 bases at J, with 22 bases in the middle. There are 16 residues in the CDR3. Germline CDR1 reads MNHNS; CDR2 reads SASEGT. The CDR3 spells CASSETSGYGVGEQYF. The CDR3 DNA reads TGTGCCAGCAGTGAGACCTCAGGGTACGGCGTAGGAGAGCAGTACTTC.

This clone turned up a few times. The chain combines TRBV18 with TRBJ1-2; D gene uncertain. Germline-derived CDR1 and CDR2 are KGHSH and LQKENI. The V and J ends lost 2 bases and 0 bases respectively, with 10 bases between them. This CDR3 has 15 residues. This CDR3 is CASSPTQETNYGYTF. The CDR3 DNA follows: TGTGCCAGCTCACCAACCCAGGAAACTAACTATGGCTACACCTTC.

This rearrangement joins TRBV15 to TRBJ2-4; TRBD1 is a possible D gene (5 bases). The CDR3 covers 15 residues. Germline V gene data show CDR1 as LNHNV and CDR2 as YYDKDF (reference sequence). The V end lost 0 bases, the J end lost 6 bases, and 12 bases lay between the germline ends. CDR3 nucleotide sequence: TGTGCCACCAGCAGAGAGAACAGGCGCGGAAACATTCAGTACTTC. Its protein is CATSRENRRGNIQYF. Looking up the rest from reference TRBV15 and TRBJ2-4 gives the full variable domain: DAMVIQNPRYQVTQFGKPVTLSCSQTLNHNVMYWYQQKSSQAPKLLFHYYDKDFNNEADTPDNFQSRRPNTSFCFLDIRSPGLGDTAMYLCATSRENRRGNIQYFGAGTRLSVL.

V and J are TRBV9 and TRBJ1-5; D is perhaps TRBD1 (5 bases). The CDR3 is made up of 14 amino acids. Germline V gene sequence: CDR1 SGDLS, CDR2 YYNGEE. The V end was cut by 3 bases, the J end by 7 bases, with 14 bases between. DNA for the CDR3: TGTGCCAGCAGCGCATACTCGCAGGGACAGCCCCAGCATTTT. This sequence encodes CASSAYSQGQPQHF.

This clone came up once. The chain couples TRBV5-6 to TRBJ1-4; the D is unclear. This CDR3 contains 15 residues. CDR1 is SGHDT and CDR2 is YYEEEE in the germline V gene. V was pared by 0 bases and J by 1 base, with 7 bases between. In DNA, the CDR3 is TGTGCCAGCAGCTTGGTCGGTCTAACTAATGAAAAACTGTTTTTT. This encodes CASSLVGLTNEKLFF.

The V and J genes are TRBV6-1 and TRBJ2-5; 11 bases map to TRBD2. V trimming: 5 bases; J trimming: 2 bases; junction bases outside the gene matches: 4. CDR3 length: 15 amino acids. The V gene's germline CDR1 is MNHNS and CDR2 SASEGT. The CDR3 nucleotides read TGTGCCAGCAGTACCCGACTAGCGGGGCAAGAGACCCAGTACTTC. The encoded protein is CASSTRLAGQETQYF.

The DNA of the CDR3 is TGTGCCAGTAGTATAACAGGGACGTACACTGAAGCTTTCTTT. Translation: CASSITGTYTEAFF. V is TRBV19 and J is TRBJ1-1; D possibly corresponds to TRBD1 (6 bases). Germline V gene lookup returns CDR1 LNHDA and CDR2 SQIVND (reference sequence). The CDR3 runs to 14 residues. V gave up 2 bases and J gave up 3 bases, with 10 bases separating them.

This clone was observed a handful of times. This chain joins TRBV2 and TRBJ1-2; D is possibly TRBD1 (5 bases). The CDR3 sequence is 12 residues long. CDR1 and CDR2 (germline): SNHLY, FYNNEI. The V gene lost 4 bases and the J gene lost 8 bases, with 11 bases spanning the gap. The CDR3 region has the DNA TGTGCCAGCAGTGTAACGGGGGGGGGCTACACCTTC. As protein: CASSVTGGGYTF.

This chain joins TRBV29-1 and TRBJ2-7; possibly TRBD2 for D (7 bases). CDR3 size: 14 residues. V was pared by 4 bases and J by 5 bases, with 18 bases between. Per the germline V gene, CDR1 is SQVTM and CDR2 is ANQGSEA. CDR3 amino acids: CSVVRGGGRNEQYF. The CDR3 nucleotides are TGCAGCGTTGTAAGGGGGGGCGGTAGAAACGAGCAGTACTTC.

The chain recombines TRBV13 with TRBJ2-1, with D perhaps matching TRBD2 (5 bases). Germline V gene sequence: CDR1 PRHDT, CDR2 FYEKMQ (reference sequence). The V end was cut by 3 bases, the J end by 0 bases, with 9 bases between. This CDR3 comprises 15 residues. CDR3 bases: TGTGCCAGCAGCTTTGGACTGAGCTCCTACAATGAGCAGTTCTTC. As protein: CASSFGLSSYNEQFF.